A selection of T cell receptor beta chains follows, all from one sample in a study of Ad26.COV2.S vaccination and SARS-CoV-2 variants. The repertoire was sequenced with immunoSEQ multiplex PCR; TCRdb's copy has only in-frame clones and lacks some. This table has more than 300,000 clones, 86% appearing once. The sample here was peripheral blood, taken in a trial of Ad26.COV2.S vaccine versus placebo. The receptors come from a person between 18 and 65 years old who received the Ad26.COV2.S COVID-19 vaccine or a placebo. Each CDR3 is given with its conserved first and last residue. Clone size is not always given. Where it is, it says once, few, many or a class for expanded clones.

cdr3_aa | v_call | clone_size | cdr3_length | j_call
CASSGDLTPSF | TRBV19 | . | 11 | TRBJ1-1
CASTGFTGELFF | TRBV3-1/TRBV3-2 | . | 12 | TRBJ2-2
CASSHQQGRSYEQYF | TRBV7-2 | once | 15 | TRBJ2-7
CASYTNYGYTF | TRBV28 | . | 11 | TRBJ1-2
CASSLHRGDEQFF | TRBV12-3/TRBV12-4 | . | 13 | TRBJ2-1
CAISDLGQGDQPQHF | TRBV10-3 | . | 15 | TRBJ1-5
CASSKTGDSYEQYF | TRBV5-1 | . | 14 | TRBJ2-7
CASSQGLLGGGQETQYF | TRBV4-1 | . | 17 | TRBJ2-5
CASSGASNTEAFF | TRBV2 | . | 13 | TRBJ1-1
CASSQGTAGSTQYF | TRBV4-1 | . | 14 | TRBJ2-5
CASSRRSTDTQYF | TRBV6-5 | . | 13 | TRBJ2-3
CASSTGLAGSYEQYF | TRBV19 | once | 15 | TRBJ2-7
CASRLDTGELFF | TRBV5-1 | . | 12 | TRBJ2-2
CASAGTKNTEAFF | TRBV6-5 | . | 13 | TRBJ1-1
CASSPRDSGETQYF | TRBV18 | . | 14 | TRBJ2-5
CASSPMGQNTEAFF | TRBV18 | . | 14 | TRBJ1-1
CAWSGQMNSGANVLTF | TRBV30 | . | 16 | TRBJ2-6
CASSFGQLNTEAFF | TRBV19 | . | 14 | TRBJ1-1
CASSFHFIQGGTEAFF | TRBV18 | . | 16 | TRBJ1-1
CASSIGIWGTQETQYF | TRBV19 | . | 16 | TRBJ2-5
CASSLGPRDYQETQYF | TRBV7-2 | once | 16 | TRBJ2-5
CASSLSTLRQGATDTQYF | TRBV27 | . | 18 | TRBJ2-3
CASSPGEGNNEKLFF | TRBV2 | . | 15 | TRBJ1-4
CASSENAGNQPQHF | TRBV2 | . | 14 | TRBJ1-5
CASSLEFTEAFF | TRBV7-2 | . | 12 | TRBJ1-1
CASTTGGQGSYEQYF | TRBV6-5 | . | 15 | TRBJ2-7
CASSWEGQGADGYTF | TRBV5-1 | . | 15 | TRBJ1-2
CASSPAGGSRDTQYF | TRBV2 | . | 15 | TRBJ2-3
CASSVGLADNNEQFF | TRBV9 | once | 15 | TRBJ2-1
CASSQVQSSNYGYTF | TRBV3-1/TRBV3-2 | . | 15 | TRBJ1-2
CASSLVSGPLPIYGYTF | TRBV5-4 | . | 17 | TRBJ1-2
CASSLGTSGLEQYF | TRBV5-1 | . | 14 | TRBJ2-7
CASSPQTDQPQHF | TRBV18 | . | 13 | TRBJ1-5
CASSDSATGGAEAFF | TRBV25-1 | . | 15 | TRBJ1-1
CASSLNSNTEAFF | TRBV7-8 | . | 13 | TRBJ1-1
CASSPMGADTDTQYF | TRBV2 | . | 15 | TRBJ2-3